This TCR beta chain was obtained from a study of Graves' ophthalmopathy and Graves' hyperthyroidism. On the study more broadly: Ahead of any treatment, peripheral blood was obtained at the initial diagnosis. Study observations and caveats: Ophthalmopathy was separated from stable hyperthyroidism by a 13-signature model with around 88% sensitivity and just under 84% specificity. The blood repertoire also included most expanded thyroid clonotypes above 0.001 frequency.

Fresh peripheral blood (10 ml) yielded the PBMCs. RNA transcripts provided the template for amplifying TCR beta CDR3 regions. First-round RT-PCR with HTBI primers preceded a second-round multiplex PCR. TCRdb called the multiplex PCR reads again in MiXCR, with one record for every CDR3 protein. Of 660,000 or so distinct CDR3 sequences in the sample, about 38% were seen once. At least ten counts were recorded for this clonotype. Its matching antigen is unknown. Germline V gives CDR1 DFQATT, CDR2 SNEGSKA (reference sequence). Trimming took 0 bases from V and 0 from J, leaving 8 bases between them. The CDR3 spans 14 residues.

The TCR comes from an adult man with Graves' ophthalmopathy. This chain uses TRBV20-1 with TRBJ1-1, with D hard to call. The sequenced sample consisted of peripheral blood. The CDR3 here is CSAREADMNTEAFF. The CDR3 nucleotides read TGCAGTGCTAGAGAGGCAGACATGAACACTGAAGCTTTCTTT.